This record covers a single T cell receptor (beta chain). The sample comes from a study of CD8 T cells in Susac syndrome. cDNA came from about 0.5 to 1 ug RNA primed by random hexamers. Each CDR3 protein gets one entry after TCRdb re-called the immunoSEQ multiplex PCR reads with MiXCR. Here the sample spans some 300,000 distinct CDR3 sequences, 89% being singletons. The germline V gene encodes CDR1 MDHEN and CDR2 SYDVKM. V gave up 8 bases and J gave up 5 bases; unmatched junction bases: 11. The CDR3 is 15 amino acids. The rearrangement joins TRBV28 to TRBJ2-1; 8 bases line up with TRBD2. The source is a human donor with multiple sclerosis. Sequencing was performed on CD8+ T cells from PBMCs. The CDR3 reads CASGLAGRTHNEQFF. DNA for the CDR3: TGTGCCAGCGGGTTAGCGGGAAGGACACACAATGAGCAGTTCTTC.